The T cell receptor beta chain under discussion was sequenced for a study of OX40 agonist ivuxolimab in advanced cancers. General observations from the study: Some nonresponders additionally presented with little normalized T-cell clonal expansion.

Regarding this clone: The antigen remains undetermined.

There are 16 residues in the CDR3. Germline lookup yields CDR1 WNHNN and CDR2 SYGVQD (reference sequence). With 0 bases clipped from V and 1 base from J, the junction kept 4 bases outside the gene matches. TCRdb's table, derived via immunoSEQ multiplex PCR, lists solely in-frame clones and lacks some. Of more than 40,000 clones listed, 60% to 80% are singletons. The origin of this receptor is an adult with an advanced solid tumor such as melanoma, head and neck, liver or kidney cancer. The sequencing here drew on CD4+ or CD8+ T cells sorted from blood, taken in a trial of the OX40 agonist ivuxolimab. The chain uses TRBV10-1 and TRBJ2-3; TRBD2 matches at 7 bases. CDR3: CASSESLAGGTDTQYF. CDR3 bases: TGCGCCAGCAGTGAGTCTCTCGCGGGAGGCACAGATACGCAGTATTTT.